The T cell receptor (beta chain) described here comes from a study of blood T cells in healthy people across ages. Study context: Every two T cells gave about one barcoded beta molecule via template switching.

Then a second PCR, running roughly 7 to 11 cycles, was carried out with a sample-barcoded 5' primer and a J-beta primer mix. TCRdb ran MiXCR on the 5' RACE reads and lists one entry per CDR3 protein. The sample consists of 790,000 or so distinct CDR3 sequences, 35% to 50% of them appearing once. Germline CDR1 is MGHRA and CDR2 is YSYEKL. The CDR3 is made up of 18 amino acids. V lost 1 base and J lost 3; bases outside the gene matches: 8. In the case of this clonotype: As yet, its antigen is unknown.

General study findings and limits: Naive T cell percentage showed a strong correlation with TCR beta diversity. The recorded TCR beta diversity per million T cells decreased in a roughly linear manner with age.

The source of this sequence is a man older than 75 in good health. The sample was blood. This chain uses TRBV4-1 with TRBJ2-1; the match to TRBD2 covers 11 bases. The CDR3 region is CASSQASTGLADYNEQFF. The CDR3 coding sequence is TGCGCCAGCAGCCAAGCTTCAACGGGACTAGCGGACTACAATGAGCAGTTCTTC.